One sample yielded the 9 T cell receptor beta chains listed below, sequenced in a study of patients and donors after allogeneic stem cell transplantation. Using its own MiXCR run on the RT-PCR reads, TCRdb lists one record per CDR3 protein. This table holds roughly 880,000 distinct CDR3 sequences, roughly 18% found once. The sequenced material came from blood, either unsorted or a sorted T cell fraction (not recorded which). These receptors came from a human donor who was either an allogeneic HSCT recipient or a stem cell or donor lymphocyte infusion donor (not recorded which). It is not recorded whose cells these are; they may come from a transplant donor.

The table lists this clonotype with a few counts. V and J are TRBV7-9 and TRBJ2-1; D possibly matches TRBD1 or TRBD2 (5 bases each). Germline CDR1 SEHNR, CDR2 FQNEAQ (reference sequence). This CDR3 has 14 amino acids. Trimming took off 6 bases at V and 5 bases at J, with 14 bases between the two ends. For the CDR3, the DNA is TGTGCCAGCAGGCCCTTCGGGGCCCACAATGAGCAGTTCTTC. Amino acid sequence: CASRPFGAHNEQFF.

The rearrangement links TRBV29-1 to TRBJ1-4; 8 nucleotides match TRBD1. Germline values: CDR1 SQVTM, CDR2 ANQGSEA. J lost 7 bases, V lost 7 bases, and 8 bases had no gene match. The CDR3 extends over 13 amino acids. The CDR3 region has the DNA TGCAGCGCACTACTGGACAGGGTTGAAAAACTGTTTTTT. Translating it yields CSALLDRVEKLFF. The variable domain in full, with the rest retrieved from reference TRBV29-1 and TRBJ1-4, is SAVISQKPSRDICQRGTSLTIQCQVDSQVTMMFWYRQQPGQSLTLIATANQGSEATYESGFVIDKFPISRPNLTFSTLTVSNMSPEDSSIYLCSALLDRVEKLFFGSGTQLSVL.

This clonotype came up a few times. The V call is TRBV19, the J call TRBJ2-1; TRBD1 agrees at 7 bases. The V gene end was trimmed by 5 bases and the J gene end by 2 bases; junction bases not matched to a gene: 6. Germline V gene lookup returns CDR1 LNHDA and CDR2 SQIVND (reference sequence). The CDR3 runs 15 residues. In DNA form, the CDR3 reads TGTGCCAGTAGTGAAACCGGGACAGCCTACAATGAGCAGTTCTTC. This gives the protein CASSETGTAYNEQFF.

This chain connects TRBV27 to TRBJ2-4, with TRBD2 identical over 11 bases. The V gene's germline CDR1 is MNHEY and CDR2 SMNVEV (reference sequence). The CDR3 length is 19 residues. J gave up 2 bases and V 3 bases, and 12 bases lay outside the gene matches. The CDR3 DNA reads TGTGCCAGCAGTTTCAAGTTTGGTAGCGGGGGGGCGTCCAAAAACATTCAGTACTTC. It encodes CASSFKFGSGGASKNIQYF.

J is TRBJ2-1 and V is TRBV6-5, with TRBD1 identical over 12 bases. Germline V gene data show CDR1 as MNHEY and CDR2 as SVGAGI. The CDR3 runs to 15 residues. Germline trimming cut 4 bases from V and 8 bases from J; bases unmatched to any gene: 6. The CDR3 nucleotides read TGTGCCAGCAGTTCCCCGGGACAGGGGGCCGATGAGCAGTTCTTC. Translation gives CASSSPGQGADEQFF.

This clonotype was counted a few times. The chain employs TRBV12-5 and TRBJ2-7; the D gene could be TRBD1 or TRBD2 (5 bases each). The CDR3 runs to 15 residues. Germline CDR1 and CDR2: LGHNT and FRNRAP. Trimming removed 2 bases at V and 2 bases at J, with 13 bases between. Here the CDR3 DNA reads TGTGCTAGTGGTTTGCCCGGGACCTTGGCCTACGAGCAGTACTTC. Translating gives CASGLPGTLAYEQYF.

In its sample, this clonotype was seen a few times. J is TRBJ2-7 and V is TRBV6-1; perhaps TRBD2 as D (6 bases). V was trimmed by 7 bases and J by 2 bases, leaving 12 bases between them. Germline CDR1 reads MNHNS; CDR2 reads SASEGT. The length of the CDR3 is 13 residues. CDR3: CASKKLAAYEQYF. DNA of the CDR3: TGTGCCAGCAAAAAATTAGCGGCCTACGAGCAGTACTTC.

The chain employs TRBV7-6 and TRBJ1-1, with a tentative D call TRBD1 (6 bases). Germline CDR1 reads SGHVS; CDR2 reads FNYEAQ. Trimming removed 4 bases from V and 1 base from J, with 19 bases in between. The CDR3 consists of 17 residues. CDR3 sequence (DNA): TGTGCCAGCAGCTCCGGGGCAGGGGATTTCGGGAACACTGAAGCTTTCTTT. This sequence encodes CASSSGAGDFGNTEAFF.

As for this clonotype: Without the conserved terminal phenylalanine or tryptophan, this CDR3 likely stems from a read error. V gene TRBV12-3 or TRBV12-4 combines with J gene TRBJ2-1, with TRBD2 identical over 9 bases. The CDR3 has 16 amino acids. The junction had 14 bases not matched to a gene; V was cut back by 6 bases and J by 8 bases. The CDR3 bases are TGTGCCAGCAGCCCCTATATAGCGGGGGATTCGGATGAGCAGTTCTCC. This encodes CASSPYIAGDSDEQFS.